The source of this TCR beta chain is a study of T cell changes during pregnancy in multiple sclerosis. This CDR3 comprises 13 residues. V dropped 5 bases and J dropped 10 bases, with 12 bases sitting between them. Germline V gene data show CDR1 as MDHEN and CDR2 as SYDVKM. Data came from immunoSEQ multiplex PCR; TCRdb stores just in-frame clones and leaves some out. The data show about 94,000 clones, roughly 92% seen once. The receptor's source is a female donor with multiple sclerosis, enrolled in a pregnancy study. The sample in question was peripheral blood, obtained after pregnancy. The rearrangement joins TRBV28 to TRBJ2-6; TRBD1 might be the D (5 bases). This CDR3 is CASSLRVPNVLTF. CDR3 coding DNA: TGTGCCAGCAGTCTCAGGGTTCCAAACGTCCTGACTTTC.